This T cell receptor (beta chain) was recorded in a study of a mutant IDH1 vaccine in newly diagnosed glioma. Study information: Before enrollment, the patients had been treated with radiotherapy alone, temozolomide alone, or both together. Most of them had received both. The study, taken as a whole, reports: Pseudoprogression apparently lacked any relation to changes in top peripheral T cell clonotypes.

The CDR3 consists of 16 residues. V was shortened by 4 bases and J by 4 bases, with 17 bases between the two germline ends. The germline CDR1 and CDR2 sequences are MDHEN and SYDVKM. Details on this clone: Its antigen is unknown.

Data came from immunoSEQ multiplex PCR; TCRdb stores just in-frame clones and leaves some out. The sample yields over 55,000 clones, about four fifths seen once. The time point: week 11, during vaccination. The content of each vaccine dose was 300 ug of mutant IDH1 20-mer peptide, and topical imiquimod accompanied it. There were new WHO grade 3 or 4 astrocytomas in the donors, and these were IDH1-mutant and ATRX-lost. This material consisted of PBMCs, taken from a glioma patient whose treatment included an IDH1 peptide vaccine. The sequence was obtained from a young man with glioma. This sequence joins TRBV28 and TRBJ2-1; possibly TRBD2 for D (5 bases). DNA of the CDR3: TGTGCCAGCAGTTCTCCTACAGAGAGGGCTTACAATGAGCAGTTCTTC. Its protein is CASSSPTERAYNEQFF.